This TCR beta chain was identified in a study of cytomegalovirus exposure and HLA in healthy donors. Trimming took 7 bases from V and 3 from J, leaving 13 bases between them. CDR3 size: 14 residues. CDR1 and CDR2 (germline): ENHRY, SYGVKD. Clones were read by immunoSEQ multiplex PCR, and TCRdb kept only the in-frame ones, dropping some. This table has tens of thousands of clones, nearly 96% appearing once. The chain combines TRBV10-3 with TRBJ2-1, with D maybe TRBD2 (5 bases). This clonotype originated in a woman aged 18-29 years in good health and CMV-seropositive. The sequenced sample was PBMCs. CDR3 sequence (DNA): TGTGCCATCATGGGTGGGAGAGGCTACAATGAGCAGTTCTTC. Its translation is CAIMGGRGYNEQFF.